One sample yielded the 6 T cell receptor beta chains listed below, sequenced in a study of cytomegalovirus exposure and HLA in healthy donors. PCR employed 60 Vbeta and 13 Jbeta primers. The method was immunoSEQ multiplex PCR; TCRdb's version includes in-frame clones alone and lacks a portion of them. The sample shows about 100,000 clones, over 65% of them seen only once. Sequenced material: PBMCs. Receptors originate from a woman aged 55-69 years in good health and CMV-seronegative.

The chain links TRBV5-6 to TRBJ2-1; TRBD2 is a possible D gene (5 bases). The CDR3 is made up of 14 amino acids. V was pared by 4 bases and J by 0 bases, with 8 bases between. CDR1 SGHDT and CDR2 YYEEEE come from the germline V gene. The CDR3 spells CASSQGSSYNEQFF. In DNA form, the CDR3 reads TGTGCCAGCAGCCAAGGGAGCTCCTACAATGAGCAGTTCTTC.

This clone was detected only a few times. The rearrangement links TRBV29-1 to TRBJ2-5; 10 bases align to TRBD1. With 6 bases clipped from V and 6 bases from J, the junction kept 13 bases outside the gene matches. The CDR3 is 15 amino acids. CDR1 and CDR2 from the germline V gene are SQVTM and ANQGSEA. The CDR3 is CSVHNTGQGIKTQYF. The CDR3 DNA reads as TGCAGCGTGCACAACACGGGACAGGGGATAAAGACCCAGTACTTC.

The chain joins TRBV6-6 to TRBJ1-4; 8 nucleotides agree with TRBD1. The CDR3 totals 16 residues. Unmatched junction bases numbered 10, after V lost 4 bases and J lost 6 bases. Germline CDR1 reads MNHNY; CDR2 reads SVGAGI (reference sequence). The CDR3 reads CASSSGQEGPYEKLFF. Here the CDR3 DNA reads TGTGCCAGCAGTTCGGGACAGGAGGGCCCGTATGAAAAACTGTTTTTT.

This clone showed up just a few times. CDR3 nucleotides: TGTGCCAGCAGCTTGGGCGACAATGAGCAGTTCTTC. Translation: CASSLGDNEQFF. The rearrangement joins TRBV5-4 to TRBJ2-1; the D is unclear. Germline CDR1 is SGHNT and CDR2 is YYREEE (reference sequence). There are 12 residues in the CDR3. V lost 0 bases and J 5 bases, leaving 3 bases between the germline ends. Complete variable domain (other parts from reference TRBV5-4 and TRBJ2-1): ETGVTQSPTHLIKTRGQQVTLRCSSQSGHNTVSWYQQALGQGPQFIFQYYREEENGRGNFPPRFSGLQFPNYSSELNVNALELDDSALYLCASSLGDNEQFFGPGTRLTVL.

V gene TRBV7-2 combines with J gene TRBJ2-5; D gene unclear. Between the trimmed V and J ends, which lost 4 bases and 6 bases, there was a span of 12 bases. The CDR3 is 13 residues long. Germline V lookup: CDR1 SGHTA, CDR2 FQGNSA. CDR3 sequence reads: CASSYSGSQTQYF. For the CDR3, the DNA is TGTGCCAGCAGCTATAGTGGTAGTCAGACCCAGTACTTC.

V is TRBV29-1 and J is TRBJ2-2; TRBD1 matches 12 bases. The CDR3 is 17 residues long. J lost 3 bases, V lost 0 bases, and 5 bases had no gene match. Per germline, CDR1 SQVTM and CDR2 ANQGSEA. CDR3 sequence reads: CSVEDRDRGLYTGELFF. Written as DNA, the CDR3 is TGCAGCGTTGAAGATAGGGACAGGGGGCTGTACACCGGGGAGCTGTTTTTT.